This T cell receptor (beta chain) came from a study of CD8+ T cells in alopecia areata. Sequencing used cDNA as its template, made by extracting RNA and reverse transcribing it. Clones were sequenced by immunoSEQ multiplex PCR, and TCRdb holds only the in-frame ones, with some missing. The profile covers a few hundred thousand clones, with 35% to 40% appearing a single time and 0.48% taken by the ten largest. Treatment here: oral pan-JAK inhibitor, 5-10 mg twice daily. General study findings and limits: A single nonresponder leaves the baseline CD8+ expansion link to response uncertain. In scalp and blood, many expanded lesional clones persisted during tofacitinib.

Germline values: CDR1 KGHSH, CDR2 LQKENI. V trimming: 7 bases; J trimming: 4 bases; junction bases outside the gene matches: 8. This CDR3 has 14 amino acids. The table lists this clone with a few counts. Antigen specificity is unknown. This TCR derives from a human donor with alopecia areata. The chain couples TRBV18 to TRBJ2-3; TRBD1 agrees at 7 bases. The sample here was CD4+ T cells sorted from blood, taken at approximately week 30, from a patient treated with tofacitinib. The chain's CDR3 is CASLNRDSSDTQYF. The DNA of the CDR3 is TGTGCCAGCTTGAATCGGGACAGCTCAGATACGCAGTATTTT.